This entry lists 30 T cell receptor beta chains sequenced from one sample in a study of blood T cell repertoires in COVID-19. Repertoires were generated with immunoSEQ multiplex PCR, while TCRdb's copy carries only in-frame clones and drops some. The top ten hold around a tenth of the sample, which has fewer than 250,000 clones, 80% to 90% seen once. Sample: peripheral blood. These receptors originate from a middle-aged man with COVID-19, enrolled during active disease.

This chain uses TRBV15 with TRBJ2-3; TRBD1 agrees at 9 bases. This CDR3 contains 15 residues. CDR1 is LNHNV and CDR2 is YYDKDF in the germline V gene (reference sequence). The junction had 4 bases not matched to a gene; V was cut back by 3 bases and J by 3 bases. The CDR3 DNA reads as TGTGCCACCAGCAGGGGGACAGGGCCTACAGATACGCAGTATTTT. This translates into CATSRGTGPTDTQYF.

The chain employs TRBV5-1 and TRBJ1-1, with 10 bases lining up with TRBD1. The trim removed 7 bases at V and 1 base at J, leaving 4 bases unmatched. Germline values: CDR1 SGHRS, CDR2 YFSETQ. This CDR3 region has 14 residues. CDR3 protein: CASGTGVGNTEAFF. CDR3 nucleotides: TGCGCCAGCGGGACAGGGGTGGGGAACACTGAAGCTTTCTTT.

V and J are TRBV29-1 and TRBJ2-3, with a tentative D call TRBD2 (6 bases). Germline assignment: CDR1 SQVTM and CDR2 ANQGSEA. CDR3 length: 13 residues. With 4 bases removed from V and 3 bases from J, the gap between germline ends came to 11 bases. The CDR3 nucleotides read TGCAGCGTTGGGAGGGTTAGGACAGATACGCAGTATTTT. It specifies CSVGRVRTDTQYF.

This chain uses TRBV6-2 or TRBV6-3 with TRBJ2-2; possibly TRBD2 for D (5 bases). Per germline, CDR1 MNHEY and CDR2 SVGEGT. The CDR3 spans 16 residues. The V gene lost 2 bases and the J gene lost 5 bases, with 15 bases spanning the gap. The CDR3 reads CASSYLRRTGTGELFF. In nucleotides, the CDR3 is TGTGCCAGCAGTTACCTTCGAAGGACGGGGACCGGGGAGCTGTTTTTT.

This clone was detected only once. The chain carries TRBV7-8 and TRBJ2-1; D is uncertain. The V and J ends lost 1 base and 6 bases respectively, with 13 bases between them. Per germline, CDR1 SGHVS and CDR2 FQNEAQ. CDR3 length equals 15 residues. The CDR3 sequence: CASSLVSTPSNEQFF. The CDR3, as DNA: TGTGCCAGCAGCTTAGTTAGCACACCGTCCAATGAGCAGTTCTTC.

The genes are TRBV5-1 and TRBJ2-3; possible D gene TRBD2, 6 bases. Germline V CDR1 and CDR2: SGHRS, YFSETQ. With 3 bases removed from V and 0 bases from J, the gap between germline ends came to 11 bases. CDR3 length: 15 amino acids. CDR3 nucleotide sequence: TGCGCCAGCAGCTCGGAACGGGGGAGCACAGATACGCAGTATTTT. Translated, it gives CASSSERGSTDTQYF.

This clone was counted a single time. This chain connects TRBV21-1 to TRBJ1-1; the table's D call of TRBD1 was not tested on the DNA. TRBV21-1 is annotated as a pseudogene. This CDR3 contains 15 residues. Written as DNA, the CDR3 is TGTGCCAGCAGCAAAGAAAAACACAAGAACACTGAAGCTTTCTTT. Translating it yields CASSKEKHKNTEAFF.

The chain joins TRBV7-9 to TRBJ2-6; D unclear. V lost 6 bases and J 1 base, leaving 4 bases between the germline ends. This CDR3 has 13 residues. Looked up from germline, CDR1 is SEHNR and CDR2 is FQNEAQ (reference sequence). The CDR3 coding sequence is TGTGCCAGCAGGGCTTCTGGGGCCAACGTCCTGACTTTC. Its translation: CASRASGANVLTF.

By share, this clone ranks as medium-sized. This chain uses TRBV18 with TRBJ2-2; 8 nucleotides line up with TRBD2. Looked up from germline, CDR1 is KGHSH and CDR2 is LQKENI. The CDR3 is 17 residues long. The ends lost 3 bases at V and 4 bases at J; junction bases unmatched: 10. The CDR3 DNA reads TGTGCCAGCTCACCGGAACTAGCGGAGGCGCGCACCGGGGAGCTGTTTTTT. It translates to CASSPELAEARTGELFF.

This chain connects TRBV5-4 to TRBJ2-1; 10 bases map to TRBD1. V was pared by 4 bases and J by 10 bases, with 5 bases of the junction left unmatched. Germline CDR1 reads SGHNT; CDR2 reads YYREEE (reference sequence). CDR3 length: 13 amino acids. The CDR3 bases are TGTGCCAGCAGCCAACGACAGGGGGCAGAGCAGTTCTTC. This encodes CASSQRQGAEQFF.

The V call is TRBV7-3, the J call TRBJ2-1; TRBD2 is a possible D gene (6 bases). In germline, CDR1 is SGHTA, CDR2 FQGTGA. The CDR3 covers 15 residues. V was pared by 4 bases and J by 0 bases, with 10 bases between. CDR3 nucleotides: TGTGCCAGCAGCTCTAGCGCCAGCTCCTACAATGAGCAGTTCTTC. It yields the protein CASSSSASSYNEQFF.

Written as DNA, the CDR3 is TGTGCCAGCAGTTTAAGCGGAGGGGACACAGATACGCAGTATTTT. This encodes CASSLSGGDTDTQYF. The chain couples TRBV27 to TRBJ2-3, with D possibly TRBD2 on 6 matching bases. Germline V gene lookup returns CDR1 MNHEY and CDR2 SMNVEV (reference sequence). The CDR3 loop spans 15 amino acids. V lost 2 bases and J 2 bases, leaving 11 bases between the germline ends.

This rearrangement joins TRBV10-3 to TRBJ1-3, with no clear D. The V end lost 8 bases, the J end lost 0 bases, and 11 bases lay between the germline ends. There are 14 residues in the CDR3. Germline V gene lookup returns CDR1 ENHRY and CDR2 SYGVKD. CDR3 DNA sequence: TGTGCCATCGGTCCAGACATCTCTGGAAACACCATATATTTT. Encoded protein: CAIGPDISGNTIYF.

V gene TRBV5-4 combines with J gene TRBJ1-2; 9 nucleotides agree with TRBD1. V shed 3 bases and J 6 bases; nucleotides not matched to a gene: 15. Germline assignment: CDR1 SGHNT and CDR2 YYREEE (reference sequence). This CDR3 has 17 amino acids. This CDR3 is CASSSWLGGQGTDGYTF. The CDR3 coding sequence is TGTGCCAGCAGCTCCTGGCTGGGCGGACAGGGGACAGATGGCTACACCTTC.

The chain combines TRBV6-6 with TRBJ2-7; 8 nucleotides agree with TRBD2. The J segment lost 4 bases and the V segment lost 0 bases, leaving 2 bases of the junction unmatched. This CDR3 region has 14 residues. Germline-derived CDR1 and CDR2 are MNHNY and SVGAGI (reference sequence). CDR3 DNA sequence: TGTGCCAGCAGTTACTCGGGCGGGGGGTACGAGCAGTACTTC. It is translated as CASSYSGGGYEQYF.

This clone was seen only a few times. This chain connects TRBV9 to TRBJ2-7, with TRBD2 matching over 11 bases. With 4 bases clipped from V and 7 bases from J, the junction kept 4 bases outside the gene matches. Germline V gene sequence: CDR1 SGDLS, CDR2 YYNGEE. The CDR3 contains 13 residues. The CDR3 protein is CASSLAGGDEQYF. For the CDR3, the DNA is TGTGCCAGCAGCCTAGCGGGGGGAGATGAGCAGTACTTC.

Remarks on this clone: At one of its ends the junction is not consistent with the germline gene, which may arise from a read error. The V gene is TRBV7-7, the J gene TRBJ2-2; D not certain. Germline lookup yields CDR1 SSHAT and CDR2 FNYEAQ (reference sequence). CDR3 length: 17 residues. The CDR3 DNA follows: TGTGCTAGCAGCTTAGGTAGTGTGGGCCCGAACACCGGGGAGCTGTTTTTT. It specifies CASSLGSVGPNTGELFF.

This chain uses TRBV2 with TRBJ1-3; 7 bases map to TRBD1. The CDR3 is made up of 16 amino acids. Germline CDR1 and CDR2: SNHLY and FYNNEI. V dropped 6 bases and J dropped 4; count of bases not matched to a gene: 12. The CDR3 DNA sequence: TGTGCCAGCAGAGACTTTACGGGACAGCGAGGAAACACCATATATTTT. It is translated as CASRDFTGQRGNTIYF.

The chain couples TRBV28 to TRBJ1-4, with a tentative D call TRBD1 (6 bases). CDR1 and CDR2 from the germline V gene are MDHEN and SYDVKM. Deletions cut 6 bases from V and 5 bases from J, with 13 bases between. CDR3 size: 14 residues. In DNA form, the CDR3 reads TGTGCCAGCAGCTCCGGCGGGGGCAATGAAAAACTGTTTTTT. Protein product: CASSSGGGNEKLFF.

This clone was counted once. The V call is TRBV30, the J call TRBJ1-2, with TRBD1 matching over 9 bases. CDR1 is GTSNPN, CDR2 SVGIG, per germline (reference sequence). The ends lost 1 base at V and 7 bases at J; junction bases unmatched: 4. The CDR3 has 13 residues. The CDR3 loop is CAWSAQGAGGYTF. The CDR3 coding sequence is TGTGCCTGGAGTGCACAGGGGGCGGGTGGCTACACCTTC.

The rearrangement uses TRBV6-5 and TRBJ1-1, with 9 bases aligning to TRBD1. Germline assignment: CDR1 MNHEY and CDR2 SVGAGI. This CDR3 has 13 residues. Trimming cost V 6 bases and J 7 bases; bases outside gene matches: 6. This CDR3 reads CASRVPGQGEAFF. DNA of the CDR3: TGTGCCAGCAGAGTGCCGGGACAGGGTGAAGCTTTCTTT.

This sequence joins TRBV19 and TRBJ2-2, with TRBD2 matching 16 bases. The CDR3 totals 18 residues. Germline V gene data show CDR1 as LNHDA and CDR2 as SQIVND (reference sequence). Trimming took 6 bases from V and 2 from J; bases not matched to a gene: 6. The DNA of the CDR3 is TGTGCCAGTAGGCCGGGACTAGCGGGAGGGGTTAACACCGGGGAGCTGTTTTTT. Protein product: CASRPGLAGGVNTGELFF.

This clone turned up a few times. The chain carries TRBV4-1 and TRBJ2-5, with D perhaps matching TRBD1 (6 bases). CDR3 size: 15 residues. V lost 2 bases and J lost 4, with 14 bases in between. Per the germline V gene, CDR1 is MGHRA and CDR2 is YSYEKL. The CDR3 reads CASSQSGQLGETQYF. In DNA, the CDR3 is TGCGCCAGCAGCCAATCCGGACAGTTAGGAGAGACCCAGTACTTC.

V and J are TRBV10-1 and TRBJ1-1, with 8 bases that match TRBD1. CDR1 is WNHNN, CDR2 SYGVQD, per germline (reference sequence). V shed 6 bases and J 0 bases; nucleotides not matched to a gene: 3. CDR3 size: 14 residues. This CDR3 reads CASSPGQVNTEAFF. CDR3 nucleotide sequence: TGCGCCAGCAGCCCGGGACAGGTGAACACTGAAGCTTTCTTT.

The chain recombines TRBV7-2 with TRBJ1-5, with D possibly matching TRBD1 (6 bases). The V gene's germline CDR1 is SGHTA and CDR2 FQGNSA. The CDR3 covers 15 residues. The germline V and J ends were trimmed by 1 base and 2 bases, with 9 bases remaining between them. The CDR3, as DNA: TGTGCCAGCAGCTTAGGGAGGACAGGCAATCAGCCCCAGCATTTT. Translated: CASSLGRTGNQPQHF.

The rearrangement uses TRBV9 and TRBJ1-6, with D possibly matching TRBD1 (5 bases). The CDR3 has 15 residues. The V end lost 2 bases, the J end lost 8 bases, and 14 bases lay between the germline ends. Germline CDR1 is SGDLS and CDR2 is YYNGEE. The CDR3 loop reads CASSVAGKWDSPLHF. The CDR3 nucleotides read TGTGCCAGCAGCGTTGCAGGGAAATGGGATTCACCCCTCCACTTT.

This clone was seen only once. The V gene is TRBV10-3, the J gene TRBJ2-7, with 9 nucleotides matching TRBD1. Germline-derived CDR1 and CDR2 are ENHRY and SYGVKD. J gave up 9 bases and V 3 bases, and 9 bases lay outside the gene matches. This CDR3 region has 14 residues. The CDR3 loop is CAISEGTGSFRQYF. CDR3 DNA: TGTGCCATCAGTGAAGGGACAGGGTCGTTTAGGCAGTACTTC.

This chain connects TRBV6-1 to TRBJ1-4; the match to TRBD1 covers 7 bases. CDR1 is MNHNS and CDR2 is SASEGT in the germline V gene. After removal of 4 bases from V and 0 bases from J, the junction contained 5 bases not matched to a gene. The length of the CDR3 is 16 residues. The CDR3 DNA is TGTGCCAGCAGTGCCGGGACAGCAGCAACTAATGAAAAACTGTTTTTT. Translated: CASSAGTAATNEKLFF.

This chain links TRBV21-1 with TRBJ1-2; TRBD1 is taken as the D call from the table, unchecked against the DNA. TRBV21-1 represents a pseudogene. The CDR3 is 15 residues long. CDR3 coding DNA: TGTGCCAGCAGCAAAGTTGGGCAGGGGGACCGGGGCTACACCTTC. It translates to CASSKVGQGDRGYTF.

The chain is built from TRBV6-6 and TRBJ1-1; no definite D call. Trimming removed 2 bases at V and 4 bases at J, with 8 bases between. The CDR3 length is 13 residues. Germline V lookup: CDR1 MNHNY, CDR2 SVGAGI (reference sequence). The CDR3 region is CASSYEEGTEAFF. CDR3 bases: TGTGCCAGCAGTTACGAGGAGGGCACTGAAGCTTTCTTT.